This T cell receptor beta chain was identified during a study of T cell changes during pregnancy in multiple sclerosis. Assay used: immunoSEQ multiplex PCR; TCRdb lists only in-frame clones, some missing. This sample carries 58,000 or so clones, approximately 91% of them seen once, and the ten largest clones take 0.5%. This TCR was sampled from a female donor with multiple sclerosis, enrolled in a pregnancy study. The material was CD4+ T cells from peripheral blood mononuclear cells, obtained in the third trimester of pregnancy.

The CDR3 here is CAWSVRGLDVEDTQYF. The CDR3 DNA is TGTGCCTGGAGTGTACGGGGACTAGACGTAGAAGATACGCAGTATTTT. The chain has TRBV30 and TRBJ2-3; 8 bases match TRBD2. Germline CDR1 GTSNPN, CDR2 SVGIG (reference sequence). The CDR3 is 16 amino acids. V shed 0 bases and J 5 bases; nucleotides not matched to a gene: 10.